This record concerns one T cell receptor (beta chain) sequence. Its cognate antigen is unknown. Germline V gene data show CDR1 as SGHRS and CDR2 as YFSETQ. The CDR3 runs 18 residues. V was clipped by 4 bases and J by 5 bases; unmatched bases: 15. These data come from a study of cytomegalovirus exposure and HLA in healthy donors. Study outcomes and limitations: Follow-up analysis found HLA locus-dependent TCR association rates, highest for DRB1 and lowest for HLA-C. By a later analysis, the bulk of CMV-associated TCR beta chains appeared HLA-restricted. The investigators catalogued 164 TCR beta chains as cytomegalovirus-associated.

The study ran its PCR with 60 Vbeta and 13 Jbeta primers. Clones were read by immunoSEQ multiplex PCR, and TCRdb kept only the in-frame ones, dropping some. This sample yields some 150,000 clones, of which about four fifths are seen a single time; roughly 5% belongs to the top ten. The sequenced material came from PBMCs. This TCR derives from a man younger than 40 in good health and CMV-seronegative. The V call is TRBV5-1, the J call TRBJ2-2; 9 nucleotides line up with TRBD1. The CDR3 spells CASSGTQGALVETGELFF. For the CDR3, the DNA is TGCGCCAGCAGCGGAACACAGGGGGCCCTCGTTGAGACCGGGGAGCTGTTTTTT.